The source of this T cell receptor beta chain is a study of blood T cell repertoires in COVID-19 (dated by TCRdb to the early 2020s). Broadly, across the study: Samples from collaborators originated in the United States, Italy and Spain and spanned both the acute and convalescent phases of COVID-19. Sample metadata almost always included a de-identified subject ID, COVID-19 status, age in years and sex. The material from the prospective study consisted of cDNA or gDNA derived from T cells, B-cell-depleted T cells, or PBMCs. A freely available public database, intended as a resource for researchers studying the immune response to SARS-CoV-2, is where the repertoires were released. Deeply sampled blood TCRbeta repertoires from subjects exposed to, actively infected with, or recovered from COVID-19 were included in the dataset. Where available, HLA class I and class II types were obtained from metadata supplied by the sample provider rather than from assay-based typing. The samples were drawn from two sources: the first 160 participants of the ongoing ImmuneRACE study, and over 950 subjects contributed by 6 global collaborators. Broad study findings and their caveats: The quantity of clinical and demographic metadata differed by source and by participant and was supplied without curation.

V is trimmed back by 4 bases and J by 4 bases, and the junction contains 2 bases that no gene match accounts for. The CDR3, from cysteine to phenylalanine, totals 14 residues. The CDR3 DNA has 42 bases and is translated from base 1. Reading the germline V gene gives CDR1 SGHRS and CDR2 YFSETQ. Participants in the prospective study were enrolled through a virtual design, were aged about 18 to 90 years, and lived in roughly 24 United States geographic areas. In the prospective study, participants were assigned to cohorts based on the clinical history participants reported in a screening survey and a study questionnaire. For ImmuneRACE Cohort 3, a participant was defined as recovered based on two consecutive negative NP/OP PCR tests, clearance by a healthcare professional, or resolution of symptoms. Mobile phlebotomists in the prospective study collected whole blood, serum and a nasopharyngeal or oropharyngeal swab from every participant. Over an approximately 2-month period, participants in the prospective study had the option of providing additional blood draws and questionnaires. Prospective study blood samples were shipped either frozen or at room temperature before DNA extraction.

Details on this clone: Its antigen is not yet known. No much larger clone exists at a distance of one base, and base qualities are not known.

TCRbeta CDR3 regions were amplified from genomic DNA by means of the immunoSEQ Assay, a bias-controlled multiplex PCR. Per the original workflow: Within the assay, amplification of reference gene primers was used to estimate how many nucleated cells each sample contained. To quantify the absolute abundance of each unique TCRbeta CDR3 rearrangement, sequence reads were collapsed and filtered. For each sample, productive Simpson clonality was calculated as the square root of Simpson's diversity index over productive rearrangements. Entries here come from immuneACCESS through TCRdb and include only in-frame sequences with V and J called. Some clones fail to appear in such tables; in the studies checked, an unresolved V gene covers under half of the shortfall, and the cause of the remainder is unknown. From that table come the V and J calls and clone size; the DNA was used to work out D and trimming. For this sample there are around 390,000 clones; around nine tenths appear just once. In total, the top ten clones hold 10% of the sample.

The TCR comes from a woman aged 45 to 65 who had recovered from COVID-19. The material sequenced was PBMCs or T cells enriched from blood (not recorded which). The chain joins TRBV5-1 to TRBJ2-2; TRBD1 lines up with 9 middle nucleotides. The nucleotide sequence reads as follows: TGCGCCAGCAGCACGGACAGGGGCACCGGGGAGCTGTTTTTT. This yields the protein CASSTDRGTGELFF. Where the CDR3 stops, the reference TRBV5-1 and TRBJ2-2 genes take over; the full variable domain is KAGVTQTPRYLIKTRGQQVTLSCSPISGHRSVSWYQQTPGQGLQFLFEYFSETQRNKGNFPGRFSGRQFSNSRSEMNVSTLELGDSALYLCASSTDRGTGELFFGEGSRLTVL.